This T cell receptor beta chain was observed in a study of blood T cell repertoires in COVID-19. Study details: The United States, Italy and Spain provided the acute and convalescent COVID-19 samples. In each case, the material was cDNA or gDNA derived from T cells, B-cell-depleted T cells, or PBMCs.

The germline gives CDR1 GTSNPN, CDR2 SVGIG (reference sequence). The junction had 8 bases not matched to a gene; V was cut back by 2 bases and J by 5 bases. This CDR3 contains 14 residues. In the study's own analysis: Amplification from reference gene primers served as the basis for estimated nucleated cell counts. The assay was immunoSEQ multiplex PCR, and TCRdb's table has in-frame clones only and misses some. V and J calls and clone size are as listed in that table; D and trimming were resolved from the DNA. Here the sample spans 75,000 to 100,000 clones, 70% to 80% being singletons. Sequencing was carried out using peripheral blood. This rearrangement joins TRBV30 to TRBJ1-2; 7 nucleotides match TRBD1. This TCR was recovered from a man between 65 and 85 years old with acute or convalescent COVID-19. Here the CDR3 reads CAWSRQGLGYGYTF. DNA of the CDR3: TGTGCCTGGAGTCGACAGGGTCTCGGTTATGGCTACACCTTC.